A single sample is the source of the 6 T cell receptor beta chains below, sequenced in a study of T cells after yellow fever vaccination. TCRdb independently ran MiXCR on the 5' RACE reads; one entry per CDR3 protein. The sample shows hundreds of thousands of distinct CDR3 sequences, roughly an eighth of them seen only once. The sequencing used PBMCs, collected on the day of the yellow fever booster vaccination. These receptors were taken from a young man who received the YFV17D yellow fever vaccine.

The chain uses TRBV9 and TRBJ2-5; no clear D gene. Germline lookup yields CDR1 SGDLS and CDR2 YYNGEE. V lost 4 bases and J 1 base, leaving 8 bases between the germline ends. This CDR3 comprises 13 residues. The CDR3 sequence is CASSNSGQETQYF. The CDR3, as DNA: TGTGCCAGCAGCAACTCGGGCCAAGAGACCCAGTACTTC.

The V gene is TRBV12-3 or TRBV12-4, the J gene TRBJ2-3; weak D call: TRBD2 (5 bases). The CDR3 is 14 amino acids. Trimming removed 7 bases at V and 3 bases at J, with 14 bases between. CDR3: CASKGAGGTDTQYF. In nucleotides, the CDR3 is TGTGCCAGCAAGGGAGCCGGAGGTACAGATACGCAGTATTTT.

To note about this clonotype: Sequence at one end of the junction differs from germline and may be a read error. The V and J genes are TRBV20-1 and TRBJ2-7; D is unclear. This CDR3 is 14 amino acids long. Germline-derived CDR1 and CDR2 are DFQATT and SNEGSKA (reference sequence). CDR3: CSASLIAWSYERYF. For the CDR3, the DNA is TGCAGTGCTAGCTTGATAGCTTGGTCCTACGAGCGGTACTTC.

The genes are TRBV6-5 and TRBJ2-2, with D possibly TRBD1 on 6 matching bases. V was clipped by 4 bases and J by 0 bases, with 12 bases between them. Germline V lookup: CDR1 MNHEY, CDR2 SVGAGI. The CDR3 extends over 16 amino acids. The CDR3 region is CASSFSDRPNTGELFF. In nucleotides, the CDR3 is TGTGCCAGCAGTTTTAGCGACAGGCCGAACACCGGGGAGCTGTTTTTT.

This clonotype was detected only a few times. The rearrangement links TRBV3-1 to TRBJ1-1; 12 bases are shared with TRBD1. The germline CDR1 and CDR2 sequences are LGHDT and YNNKEL (reference sequence). The CDR3 has 15 residues. V lost 4 bases, J lost 11 bases, and 11 bases stayed unmatched. This CDR3 reads CASSPPGQGAWGAFF. The CDR3 region has the DNA TGTGCCAGCAGCCCCCCGGGACAGGGGGCTTGGGGCGCTTTCTTT.

This clonotype has at least ten counts. The J gene is TRBJ2-3, the V gene TRBV7-2; the D gene is possibly TRBD2 (5 bases). Germline CDR1 reads SGHTA; CDR2 reads FQGNSA. Trimming left V 2 bases short and J 9 bases short, with 18 bases between. The CDR3 runs 15 residues. The CDR3 nucleotides read TGTGCCAGCAGCTTAACCATCGGGTTTCGGGAAACGCAGTATTTT. This encodes CASSLTIGFRETQYF.